This T cell receptor (beta chain) stems from a study of STAT5B mutations in CD4+ large granular lymphocyte leukemia (dated by TCRdb to between 2020 and 2023). For the wider study: Among the healthy controls, the CDR3 'QG' motif was associated with a particular HLA allele. The TCRbeta repertoires of CD4+ T-cell large granular lymphocyte leukemia patients were compared with the TCRbeta repertoires of healthy blood donors. The purity of purified fractions was confirmed by flow cytometry on FACSCanto II or FACSVerse to exceed 95% among lymphocytes.

The immunoSEQ assay at survey resolution was used to sequence TCRbeta rearrangements from genomic DNA. In the authors' own workflow: In the TCR sequencing data, the lowest productive clonotype frequency that could be detected was 2.59 x 10-5. Analyses included only productive TCRbeta rearrangements, meaning complete and in-frame sequences. The clonality of each sample was calculated as Simpson clonality in the immunoSEQ Analyzer version 3.0. Clones were binned by frequency as very rare, small, medium, large (1-20%) or hyperexpanded (>20%). OLGA 1.2.3 estimated generation probabilities, VDJtools produced V-gene circos plots, VDJdb was queried for specificities, and GLIPH identified CDR3 motifs. TCRdb's version of the immuneACCESS table is confined to in-frame rearrangements and falls short of the full clone set. An unresolved V gene accounts for under half of the shortfall where checked; the remainder is of unknown origin. V, J and clone size derive from that table, while D and trimming were established from the DNA sequence. This sample is represented by 45,000 to 55,000 clones; 60% to 75% of them were singletons. The ten biggest clones cover less than 2% of the sample.

Summary of the overall study and its limitations: CD4-sorted patient repertoires appeared more clonal than healthy CD4+ repertoires, and this difference persisted after removing the putative leukemic clones. Enrichment of TRBV06-family usage was observed among the top patient clones (8/27) relative to healthy controls (2/35). Main leukemic clonotypes were private to each patient, although under 30% appeared at low frequency in other patients' non-leukemic repertoires. The data were not HLA-matched, and the relatively small sample size could explain the higher clonality seen in CD4+ compared with CD8+ T-LGLL.

The healthy control group was made up of approximately 40 blood donors, and the Finnish Red Cross blood service supplied their buffy coats. All TCR-sequenced material derived from peripheral blood: patient blood samples and healthy donor buffy coats. Ficoll-Hypaque gradient centrifugation was used to isolate peripheral blood mononuclear cells. CD4+ cells were purified magnetically from the buffy coats of healthy controls. The Gentra Puregene Cell and Tissue kit was used for genomic DNA extraction, and quantification was performed on a Qubit 2.0 fluorometer. A note on this clone: The clone's antigen remains unknown. No qualities accompany the bases; no much larger clone lies one base away.

Trimmed from V: 5 bases; trimmed from J: 6 bases; junction bases lacking a gene match: 7. The CDR3 holds 15 amino acids from the cysteine to the phenylalanine. The retained sequence is limited to the CDR3, 45 bases, with the frame set at the first base. The germline V gene gives CDR1 as MRHNA and CDR2 as SNTAGT. The sequenced sample consisted of CD4+ T cells from blood buffy coats. This receptor chain uses TRBV6-4 and TRBJ2-3; TRBD2 fits 11 bases in the junction. The receptor was derived from a human donor in good health. The CDR3 reads as follows: CASSCPRLAGDTQYF. The bases are TGTGCCAGCAGTTGTCCTCGACTAGCGGGGGATACGCAGTATTTT.